Shown below are 9 T cell receptor beta chains from a single sample sequenced in a study of blood T cell repertoires in COVID-19. Sequenced by immunoSEQ multiplex PCR; TCRdb stores in-frame clones only, minus some. The top ten hold roughly 1.2% of the sample, which has 100,000 to 130,000 clones, under 95% seen once. Sequenced input: peripheral blood. Receptor source: a woman aged 30 to 39 with acute or convalescent COVID-19.

The rearrangement links TRBV18 to TRBJ1-1; D ambiguous. Germline CDR1 and CDR2: KGHSH and LQKENI. This CDR3 contains 14 residues. V lost 3 bases, J lost 1 base, and 9 bases lay in between. The CDR3 is CASSPRSANTEAFF. CDR3 sequence (DNA): TGTGCCAGCTCACCTCGGTCTGCGAACACTGAAGCTTTCTTT.

The chain combines TRBV3-1 (or the pseudogene TRBV3-2) with TRBJ2-5; D is ambiguous. Germline loops: CDR1 LGHDT, CDR2 YNNKEL (reference sequence). There are 15 residues in the CDR3. Trimming left V 0 bases short and J 2 bases short, with 10 bases between. Here the CDR3 reads CASSQDYYRQETQYF. Written as DNA, the CDR3 is TGTGCCAGCAGCCAAGATTACTATAGGCAAGAGACCCAGTACTTC.

The V call is TRBV9, the J call TRBJ2-4; 7 bases map to TRBD1. The CDR3 covers 15 residues. Trimming took 3 bases from V and 2 from J; bases not matched to a gene: 5. Germline V gene sequence: CDR1 SGDLS, CDR2 YYNGEE. CDR3 bases: TGTGCCAGCAGCGCCCGGGACAGTCCCAAAAACATTCAGTACTTC. As protein: CASSARDSPKNIQYF.

This chain's CDR3 is CASSQDRNYGYTF. CDR3 coding DNA: TGTGCCAGCAGCCAGGACAGGAACTATGGCTACACCTTC. The rearrangement uses TRBV5-5 and TRBJ1-2; 7 positions agree with TRBD1. The CDR3 totals 13 residues. J lost 2 bases, V lost 4 bases, and 2 bases had no gene match. Germline assignment: CDR1 SGHKS and CDR2 YYEKEE (reference sequence).

The chain joins TRBV2 to TRBJ1-3; TRBD1 agrees at 7 bases. CDR3 length: 14 residues. Germline V gene lookup returns CDR1 SNHLY and CDR2 FYNNEI. V trimming: 3 bases; J trimming: 6 bases; junction bases outside the gene matches: 5. CDR3 loop: CASSEEGALNTIYF. CDR3 nucleotides: TGTGCCAGCAGTGAGGAGGGGGCCTTAAACACCATATATTTT.

In its sample, this clone was seen many times. CDR3 DNA sequence: TGCAGCGTTTCAGGGGGCGTAAGCAATCAGCCCCAGCATTTT. It encodes CSVSGGVSNQPQHF. V usage is TRBV29-1 and J usage is TRBJ1-5; 8 nucleotides line up with TRBD1. Germline V gene lookup returns CDR1 SQVTM and CDR2 ANQGSEA. The CDR3 runs 14 residues. J gave up 1 base and V 5 bases, and 4 bases lay outside the gene matches.

The CDR3 nucleotides read TGTGCCACCAGCAGAGGGGGGACTGACACTGAAGCTTTCTTT. Translating it yields CATSRGGTDTEAFF. The chain joins TRBV15 to TRBJ1-1; weak D call: TRBD1 (5 bases). The CDR3 runs 14 residues. Germline CDR1 and CDR2: LNHNV and YYDKDF (reference sequence). Trimming pared 1 base from V and 3 bases from J, leaving 9 bases between.

The chain links TRBV30 to TRBJ1-4; maybe TRBD1 (5 bases). V was cut by 2 bases and J by 8 bases, with 12 bases left in between. This CDR3 comprises 13 residues. CDR1 is GTSNPN and CDR2 is SVGIG in the germline V gene (reference sequence). The CDR3 sequence: CAWSRDFQEKLFF. CDR3 sequence (DNA): TGTGCCTGGAGTCGGGACTTTCAGGAAAAACTGTTTTTT. The full variable domain, completed using reference TRBV30 and TRBJ1-4, is SQTIHQWPATLVQPVGSPLSLECTVEGTSNPNLYWYRQAAGRGLQLLFYSVGIGQISSEVPQNLSASRPQDRQFILSSKKLLLSDSGFYLCAWSRDFQEKLFFGSGTQLSVL.

The chain carries TRBV28 and TRBJ1-1; tentatively, D is TRBD1 (6 bases). CDR3 length: 16 residues. Germline V gene data show CDR1 as MDHEN and CDR2 as SYDVKM. The V end was cut by 3 bases, the J end by 3 bases, with 17 bases between. The CDR3 sequence: CASSFGYRASYTEAFF. CDR3 bases: TGTGCCAGCAGTTTTGGGTACAGGGCTTCGTACACTGAAGCTTTCTTT.